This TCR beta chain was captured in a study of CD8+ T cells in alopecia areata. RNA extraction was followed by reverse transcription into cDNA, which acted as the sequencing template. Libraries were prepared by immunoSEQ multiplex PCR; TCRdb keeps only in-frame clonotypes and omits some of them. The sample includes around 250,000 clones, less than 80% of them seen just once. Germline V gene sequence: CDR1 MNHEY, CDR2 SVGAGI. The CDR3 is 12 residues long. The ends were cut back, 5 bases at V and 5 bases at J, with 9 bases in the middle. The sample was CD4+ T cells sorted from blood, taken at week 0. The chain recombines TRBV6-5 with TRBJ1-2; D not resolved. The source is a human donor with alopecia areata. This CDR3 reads CASSPPGYGYTF. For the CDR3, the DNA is TGTGCCAGCAGTCCGCCGGGTTATGGCTACACCTTC.